This TCR beta chain comes out of a study of cytomegalovirus exposure and HLA in healthy donors. The germline CDR1 and CDR2 sequences are SGHTA and FQGNSA. With 2 bases removed from V and 5 bases from J, the gap between germline ends came to 13 bases. This CDR3 is 14 amino acids long. Remarks on this clone: Antigen unknown.

The donors were healthy bone marrow donors. Broader study findings: It was shown in a later analysis that HLA-associated TCR beta chains were more clonally expanded than other, equally common chains. As was reported, the HLA-A and HLA-B alleles of most subjects were accurately predicted from TCR beta sequences.

Primers: 60 Vbeta forward and 13 Jbeta reverse. Per the study methods: Approximately 83 million unique TCR beta chains, some 11 million shared, were counted in a later analysis. Measured with immunoSEQ multiplex PCR; TCRdb has only the in-frame clones, and not every one. The DNA was the basis for D and trimming; V, J and clone size are from that table. Of under 200,000 clones listed, 80% to 85% were seen once; the top ten hold about 1.7%. The chain has TRBV7-2 and TRBJ2-7; D remains unclear. Specimen: PBMCs. The TCR was taken from a woman aged 18-29 years in good health and CMV-seronegative. The CDR3 DNA reads as TGTGCCAGCAGCTTACAGGCAGGTGGCGACGAGCAGTACTTC. Amino acids: CASSLQAGGDEQYF.